A single TCR beta chain is shown here with its context. This clonotype was observed a handful of times. It lacks a known antigen. Base qualities were left out, and no much larger clone turns up one base away. This sample was taken from a study of molecular identifiers for immune sequencing clone quantification (dated 2018 in TCRdb). As for the study more broadly: For a replicate experiment, RNA from around 20,000 or 100,000 naive CD8 T cells was divided into five aliquots, of which four were sequenced. This methods study used CD8 T cells to benchmark TCR RNA copy counting and molecular-identifier clustering-based TCR repertoire sequencing (MIDCIRS). Study-wide conclusions, independent of this receptor: In CMV-specific effector cells, clones with more than 20 RNA copies contained over 99% of molecules, whereas in naive cells such clones contained under 1% of molecules. Spiked-in Jurkat TCR RNA equivalent to a single cell was reported to be detectable even among 750,000 to 1,000,000 naive CD8 T cells. Roughly 3 recovered TCR RNA copies per cell were obtained by modeling, versus 9 to 10 by digital PCR, implying a capture efficiency of 25% to 30%. Highly expanded clone sizes could be underestimated because identical TCR molecules may share a barcode. When barcode sub-clustering was left out, chimeric consensus sequences inflated TCR diversity, with chimeras reaching as high as 47%. Naive libraries contained spiked-in Jurkat TCR RNA (roughly 10 copies' worth), which is not part of the donor repertoire.

Receptor libraries were prepared by PCR. Sequencing relied on a NextSeq 500. Bulk TCR libraries were generated as previously described, with the TCR primers listed in Table S5 used. Purification of total RNA was performed with the Qiagen AllPrep DNA/RNA kit. Before analysis, reads from multiple sequencing runs of one library were combined. The authors processed their data as follows. Reads were retained only if their TCR constant sequence matched exactly, and those retained reads were trimmed to 150 nt and grouped according to their 12-nt molecular barcodes. Reads in each barcode group were sub-clustered using a 15% Levenshtein threshold, and a quality-weighted consensus sequence was built for each RNA molecule. Non-functional sequences were discarded, and so were lower-count sequences lying one edit away from another sequence. Barcode sub-clusters with fewer than 20% of the maximum read count were removed, based on fitting two negative binomial distributions. The raw public reads went through TCRdb reprocessing: fastp at Q25, MiXCR clone calling, in-frame beta chains kept. Each entry is one CDR3 protein sequence, shown with its most common DNA and genes. The V and J calls shown here were made by TCRdb, not taken from the authors' results. This sample comprises roughly 90,000 distinct CDR3 sequences, about 23% of them detected only once. 0.78% of the sample belongs to the ten largest clones.

Libraries of naive CD8 T cells were built from around 20,000 to 1,000,000 sorted cells, with 10%, 30% or 50% of the purified RNA used. On a BD FACSAria II, naive CD8 T cells were FACS-sorted as CD8+CD4-CCR7+CD45RA+ and collected into RLT Plus buffer. To test detection sensitivity, Jurkat RNA equal to ten TCR copies was added to samples of roughly 18,000-1,100,000 naive CD8 T cells. CD8 T cells were enriched with RosetteSep CD8+ T Cell Enrichment Cocktail and Ficoll-Paque, followed by ACK red cell lysis. Looking up the germline V gene yields CDR1 MNHEY and CDR2 SVGEGT. The CDR3 has 17 amino acids, counting the end cysteine and phenylalanine. Just the 51-base CDR3 DNA is kept, in frame starting at base 1. The V end loses 6 bases and the J end loses 2 bases, and a stretch of 22 bases separates them.

Sequenced input: naive CD8+ T cells from blood, with Jurkat cell RNA spiked in. Read against the paper, the sample's cell subset or site label means: FACS-sorted CD8+CD4-CCR7+CD45RA+ naive T cells. The TCR was taken from a human donor in good health. Some libraries in this study had Jurkat cell RNA spiked in. Rearrangement joined TRBV6-2 or TRBV6-3 to TRBJ1-1; matching of 5 bases hints at TRBD1 as the D gene. At the DNA level, the sequence is TGTGCCAGCAGACTAAATGCGGGACGTAGCTTTAACACTGAAGCTTTCTTT. Its coded protein is CASRLNAGRSFNTEAFF.